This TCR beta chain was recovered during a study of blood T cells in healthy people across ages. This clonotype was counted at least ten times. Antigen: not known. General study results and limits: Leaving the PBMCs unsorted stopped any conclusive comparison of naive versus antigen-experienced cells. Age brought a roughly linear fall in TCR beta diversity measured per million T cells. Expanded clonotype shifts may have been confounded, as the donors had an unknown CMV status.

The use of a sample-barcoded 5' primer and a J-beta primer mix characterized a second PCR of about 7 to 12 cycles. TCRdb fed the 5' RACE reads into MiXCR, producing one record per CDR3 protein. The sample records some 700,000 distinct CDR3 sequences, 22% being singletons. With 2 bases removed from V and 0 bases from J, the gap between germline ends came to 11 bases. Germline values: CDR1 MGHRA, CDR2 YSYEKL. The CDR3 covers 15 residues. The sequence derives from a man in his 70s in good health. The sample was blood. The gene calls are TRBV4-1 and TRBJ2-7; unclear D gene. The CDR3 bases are TGCGCCAGCAGCCAACAGGACGTGAGCTCCTACGAGCAGTACTTC. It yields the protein CASSQQDVSSYEQYF.